The entry below gives a single TCR beta chain sequence along with its context. The junction differs from germline at one of its ends, possibly a read error. This entry belongs to a study of blood T cells in healthy people across ages. The use of a sample-barcoded 5' primer and a J-beta primer mix characterized a second PCR of roughly 6 to 11 cycles. CDR3-containing paired-end reads numbered at least 2.5 million in each sample. A single record per CDR3 protein comes from TCRdb applying MiXCR to the 5' RACE reads. The profile shows roughly 650,000 distinct CDR3 sequences, about 30% of them singletons. The clonotype was recovered from a woman aged 80 or over in good health. Sequencing was carried out using blood.

CDR3 sequence: CATSRSRTAVAGDTQYF. CDR3 DNA sequence: TGCGCCACCAGCAGGAGTCGGACAGCCGTGGCGGGAGATACGCAGTATTTT. The chain links TRBV15 to TRBJ2-3; D may be TRBD1 (6 bases). The CDR3 is 17 amino acids. Germline-derived CDR1 and CDR2 are LNHNV and YYDKDF (reference sequence).